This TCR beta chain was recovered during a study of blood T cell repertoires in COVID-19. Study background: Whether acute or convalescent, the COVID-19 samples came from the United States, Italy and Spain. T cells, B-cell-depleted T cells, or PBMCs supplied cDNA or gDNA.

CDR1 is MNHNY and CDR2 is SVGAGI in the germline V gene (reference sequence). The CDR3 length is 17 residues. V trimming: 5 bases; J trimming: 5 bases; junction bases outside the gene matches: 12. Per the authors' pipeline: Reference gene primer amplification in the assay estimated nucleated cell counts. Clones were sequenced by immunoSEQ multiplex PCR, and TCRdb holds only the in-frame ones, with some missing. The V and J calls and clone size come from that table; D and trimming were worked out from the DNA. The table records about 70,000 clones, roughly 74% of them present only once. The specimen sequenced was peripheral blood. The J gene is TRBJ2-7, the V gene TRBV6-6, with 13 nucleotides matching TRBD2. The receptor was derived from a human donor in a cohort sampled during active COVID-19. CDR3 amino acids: CASSRIGLAGVGNEQYF. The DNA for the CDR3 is TGTGCCAGCAGTCGGATTGGACTAGCGGGAGTCGGGAACGAGCAGTACTTC.